What follows describes a single TCR beta chain. The data belong to a study of blood T cell repertoires in COVID-19. Study information: Both acute and convalescent COVID-19 samples were obtained from the United States, Italy and Spain. T cells, B-cell-depleted T cells, or PBMCs provided the cDNA or gDNA that served as material.

The V gene lost 0 bases and the J gene lost 0 bases, with 10 bases spanning the gap. Germline lookup yields CDR1 LGHNA and CDR2 YNFKEQ. This CDR3 has 16 residues. Original methodology: Estimation of nucleated cell counts relied on the amplification of reference gene primers. Sequencing was performed with immunoSEQ multiplex PCR; in TCRdb, only in-frame clones are kept and a portion is missing. The DNA gave D and trimming, while V, J and clone size come from that table. This table holds about 270,000 clones, around 90% found once. The V and J genes are TRBV4-2 and TRBJ2-3; tentatively, D is TRBD2 (6 bases). Input material: peripheral blood. The source is a man between 60 and 75 years old who had recovered from COVID-19. CDR3 sequence: CASSQDRDLSTDTQYF. The CDR3 DNA sequence: TGTGCCAGCAGCCAAGATCGGGACTTAAGCACAGATACGCAGTATTTT.